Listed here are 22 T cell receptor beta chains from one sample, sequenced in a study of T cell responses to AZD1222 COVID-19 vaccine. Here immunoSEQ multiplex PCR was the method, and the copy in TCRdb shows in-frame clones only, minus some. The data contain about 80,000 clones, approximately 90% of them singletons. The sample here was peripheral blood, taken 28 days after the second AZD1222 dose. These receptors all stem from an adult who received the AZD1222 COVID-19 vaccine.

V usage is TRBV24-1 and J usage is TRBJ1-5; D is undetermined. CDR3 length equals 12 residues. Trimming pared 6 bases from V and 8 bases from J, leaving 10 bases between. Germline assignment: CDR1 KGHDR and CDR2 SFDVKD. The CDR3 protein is CATSTGWEPQHF. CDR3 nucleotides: TGTGCCACCAGTACGGGTTGGGAGCCCCAGCATTTT.

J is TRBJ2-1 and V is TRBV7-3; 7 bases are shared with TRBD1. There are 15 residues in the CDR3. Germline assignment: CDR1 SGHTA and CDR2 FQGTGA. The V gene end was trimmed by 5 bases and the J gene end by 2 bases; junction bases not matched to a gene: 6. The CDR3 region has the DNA TGTGCCAGCAGCCCAAGACAGGGCACCTACAATGAGCAGTTCTTC. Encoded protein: CASSPRQGTYNEQFF. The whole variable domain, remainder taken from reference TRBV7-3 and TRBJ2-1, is GAGVSQTPSNKVTEKGKYVELRCDPISGHTALYWYRQSLGQGPEFLIYFQGTGAADDSGLPNDRFFAVRPEGSVSTLKIQRTERGDSAVYLCASSPRQGTYNEQFFGPGTRLTVL.

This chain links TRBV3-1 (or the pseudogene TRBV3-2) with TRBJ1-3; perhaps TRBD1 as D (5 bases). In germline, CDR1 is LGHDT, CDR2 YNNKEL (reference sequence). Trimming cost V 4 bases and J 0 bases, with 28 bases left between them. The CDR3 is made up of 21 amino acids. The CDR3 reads CASSPRIGIGAQGNSGNTIYF. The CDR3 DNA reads TGTGCCAGCAGCCCAAGAATAGGCATAGGGGCCCAAGGTAACTCTGGAAACACCATATATTTT.

The CDR3 DNA follows: TGTGCCAGCAGCTCCAGCACCCAGTGGTCCTACGAGCAGTACTTC. It codes for CASSSSTQWSYEQYF. This chain connects TRBV7-6 to TRBJ2-7; D gene ambiguous. The germline CDR1 and CDR2 sequences are SGHVS and FNYEAQ. The CDR3 is 15 amino acids. With 4 bases removed from V and 1 base from J, the gap between germline ends came to 14 bases. The full variable domain, its missing parts supplied by reference TRBV7-6 and TRBJ2-7, is GAGVSQSPRYKVTKRGQDVALRCDPISGHVSLYWYRQALGQGPEFLTYFNYEAQQDKSGLPNDRFSAERPEGSISTLTIQRTEQRDSAMYRCASSSSTQWSYEQYFGPGTRLTVT.

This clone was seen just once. The DNA of the CDR3 is TGTGCCAGCAGCCCCCTGGACGGCGGGAGTGCCTCCTACGAGCAGTACTTC. It specifies CASSPLDGGSASYEQYF. This chain uses TRBV7-2 with TRBJ2-7; 7 bases are shared with TRBD2. With V trimmed by 5 bases and J by 0 bases, 13 bases remained unmatched. The CDR3 is 17 residues long. Germline V gene lookup returns CDR1 SGHTA and CDR2 FQGNSA.

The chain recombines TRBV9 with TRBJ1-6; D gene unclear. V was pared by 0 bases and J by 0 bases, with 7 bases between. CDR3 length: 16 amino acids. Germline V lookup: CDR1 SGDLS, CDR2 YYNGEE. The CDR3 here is CASSVAPSSYNSPLHF. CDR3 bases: TGTGCCAGCAGCGTAGCGCCGAGCTCCTATAATTCACCCCTCCACTTT.

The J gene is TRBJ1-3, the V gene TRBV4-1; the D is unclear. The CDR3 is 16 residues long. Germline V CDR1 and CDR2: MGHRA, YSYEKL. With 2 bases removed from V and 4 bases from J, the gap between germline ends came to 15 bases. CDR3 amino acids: CASSQQGRLRGNTIYF. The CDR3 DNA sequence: TGCGCCAGCAGCCAACAAGGACGGCTGAGGGGAAACACCATATATTTT.

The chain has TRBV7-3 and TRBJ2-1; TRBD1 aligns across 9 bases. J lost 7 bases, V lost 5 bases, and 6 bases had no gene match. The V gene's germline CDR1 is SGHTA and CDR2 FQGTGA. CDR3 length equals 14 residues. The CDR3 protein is CASSPGTGINEQFF. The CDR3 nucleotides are TGTGCCAGCAGCCCGGGGACAGGGATAAATGAGCAGTTCTTC.

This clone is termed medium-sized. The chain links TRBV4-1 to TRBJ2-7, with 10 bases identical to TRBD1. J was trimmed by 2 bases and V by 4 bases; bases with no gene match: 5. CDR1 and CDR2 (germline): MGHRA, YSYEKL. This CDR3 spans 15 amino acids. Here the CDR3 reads CASSPTGGRTYEQYF. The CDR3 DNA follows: TGCGCCAGCAGCCCGACAGGGGGCCGAACCTACGAGCAGTACTTC.

The chain's CDR3 is CASSRTAWETQYF. The DNA for the CDR3 is TGTGCCAGCAGCAGGACGGCTTGGGAGACCCAGTACTTC. This chain connects TRBV21-1 to TRBJ2-5. TRBV21-1 is a pseudogene. This CDR3 region has 13 residues.

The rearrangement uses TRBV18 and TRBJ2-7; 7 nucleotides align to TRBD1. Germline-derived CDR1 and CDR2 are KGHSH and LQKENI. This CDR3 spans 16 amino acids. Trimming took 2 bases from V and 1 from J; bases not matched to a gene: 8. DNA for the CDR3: TGTGCCAGCTCACCAGGACAGGCTAGAATTTCCTACGAGCAGTACTTC. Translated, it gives CASSPGQARISYEQYF.

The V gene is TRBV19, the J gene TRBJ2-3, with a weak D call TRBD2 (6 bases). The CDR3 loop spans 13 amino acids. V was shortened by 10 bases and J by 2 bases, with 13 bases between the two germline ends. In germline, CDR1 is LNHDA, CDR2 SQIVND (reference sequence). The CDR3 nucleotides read TGTGCCACCGAAGCGGGTCCCACAGATACGCAGTATTTT. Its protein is CATEAGPTDTQYF.

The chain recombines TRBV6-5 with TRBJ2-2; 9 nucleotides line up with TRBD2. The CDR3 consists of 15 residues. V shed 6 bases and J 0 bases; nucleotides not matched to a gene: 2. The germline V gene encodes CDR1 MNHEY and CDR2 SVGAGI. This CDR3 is CASRPSGTNTGELFF. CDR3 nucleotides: TGTGCCAGCAGGCCTAGCGGGACGAACACCGGGGAGCTGTTTTTT.

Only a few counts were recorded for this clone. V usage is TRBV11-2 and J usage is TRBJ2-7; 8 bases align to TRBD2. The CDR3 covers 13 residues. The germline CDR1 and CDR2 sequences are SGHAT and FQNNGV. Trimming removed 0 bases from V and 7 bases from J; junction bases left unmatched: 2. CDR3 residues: CASSLEAGGEQYF. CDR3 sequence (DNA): TGTGCCAGCAGCTTAGAGGCGGGAGGTGAGCAGTACTTC.

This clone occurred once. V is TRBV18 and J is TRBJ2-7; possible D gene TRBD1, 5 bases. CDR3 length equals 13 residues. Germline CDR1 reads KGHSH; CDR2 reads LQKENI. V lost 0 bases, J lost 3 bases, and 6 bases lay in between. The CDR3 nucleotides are TGTGCCAGCTCACCACCCGACAGCTACGAGCAGTACTTC. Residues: CASSPPDSYEQYF.

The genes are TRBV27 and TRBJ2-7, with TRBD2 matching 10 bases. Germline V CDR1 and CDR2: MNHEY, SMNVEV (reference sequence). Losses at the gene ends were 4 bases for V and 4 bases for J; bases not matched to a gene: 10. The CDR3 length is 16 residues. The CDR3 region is CASSSQREGPSYEQYF. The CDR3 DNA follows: TGTGCCAGCAGTTCACAGCGGGAGGGCCCCAGTTACGAGCAGTACTTC.

The chain's CDR3 is CASSIFSPGDTGELFF. The CDR3 DNA follows: TGTGCCAGCAGCATTTTTTCCCCCGGGGACACCGGGGAGCTGTTTTTT. The chain is built from TRBV28 and TRBJ2-2; possibly TRBD2 for D (5 bases). CDR1 and CDR2 (germline): MDHEN, SYDVKM. V lost 6 bases and J 3 bases, leaving 17 bases between the germline ends. The CDR3 loop spans 16 amino acids. The variable domain in full, completed from reference TRBV28 and TRBJ2-2, reads DVKVTQSSRYLVKRTGEKVFLECVQDMDHENMFWYRQDPGLGLRLIYFSYDVKMKEKGDIPEGYSVSREKKERFSLILESASTNQTSMYLCASSIFSPGDTGELFFGEGSRLTVL.

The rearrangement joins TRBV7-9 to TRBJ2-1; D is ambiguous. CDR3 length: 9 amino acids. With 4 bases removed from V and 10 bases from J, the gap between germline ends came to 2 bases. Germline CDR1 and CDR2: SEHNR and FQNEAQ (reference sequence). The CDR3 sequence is CASSYEQFF. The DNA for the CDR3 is TGTGCCAGCAGCTACGAGCAGTTCTTC.

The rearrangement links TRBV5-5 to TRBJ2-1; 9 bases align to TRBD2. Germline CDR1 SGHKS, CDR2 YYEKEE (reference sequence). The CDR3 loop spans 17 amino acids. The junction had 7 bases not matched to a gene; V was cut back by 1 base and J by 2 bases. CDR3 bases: TGTGCCAGCAGCTTGTATCCTAGCGGGAATCCCTACAATGAGCAGTTCTTC. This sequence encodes CASSLYPSGNPYNEQFF.

The chain's CDR3 is CASSPDGSYGYTF. CDR3 bases: TGTGCCAGCAGCCCGGACGGAAGCTATGGCTACACCTTC. The rearrangement joins TRBV27 to TRBJ1-2, with D hard to call. Trimming took off 6 bases at V and 4 bases at J, with 12 bases between the two ends. Germline values: CDR1 MNHEY, CDR2 SMNVEV (reference sequence). The CDR3 runs 13 residues.

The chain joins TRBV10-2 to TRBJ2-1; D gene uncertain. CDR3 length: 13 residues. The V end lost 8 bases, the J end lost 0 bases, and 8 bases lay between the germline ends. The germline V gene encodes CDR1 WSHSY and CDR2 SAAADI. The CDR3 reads CASLPSSYNEQFF. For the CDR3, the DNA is TGCGCCAGCCTGCCTAGCTCCTACAATGAGCAGTTCTTC.

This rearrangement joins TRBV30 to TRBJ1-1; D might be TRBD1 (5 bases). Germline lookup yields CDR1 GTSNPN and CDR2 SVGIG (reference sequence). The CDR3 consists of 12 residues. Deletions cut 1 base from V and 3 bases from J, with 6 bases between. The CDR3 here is CAWSAGDTEAFF. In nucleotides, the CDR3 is TGTGCCTGGAGTGCGGGGGACACTGAAGCTTTCTTT.